The rows below give T cell receptor beta chains drawn from one sample of a study of T cell responses to AZD1222 COVID-19 vaccine. Using immunoSEQ multiplex PCR, the repertoire was profiled, and TCRdb retains in-frame clones only, with some absent. Here the sample spans around 94,000 clones, about 89% being singletons. Sequencing used peripheral blood, obtained on day 0 of AZD1222 vaccination. The receptor set was obtained from an adult in good health. The CDR3 runs from the conserved cysteine through the conserved F or W. Fields, in order: V gene, D gene, clone size, J gene, CDR3 DNA, CDR3 protein. D genes are given only for firm matches. Only some rows state a clone size, as once, few, many or a class for expanded clones.

TRBV9,TRBD2,-,TRBJ2-3,TGTGCCAGCAGCGCCCGGGGGGGAACAGATACGCAGTATTTT,CASSARGGTDTQYF
TRBV5-1,-,-,TRBJ2-3,TGCGCCAGCAGTATCGGGGTGACGGGGGATACGCAGTATTTT,CASSIGVTGDTQYF
TRBV9,-,-,TRBJ1-6,TGTGCCAGCAGCGTGGCAGGGACTAGTCAGACACCCCTCCACTTT,CASSVAGTSQTPLHF
TRBV7-9,-,-,TRBJ1-5,TGTGCCAGCAGCCCCAGCAATCAGCCCCAGCATTTT,CASSPSNQPQHF
TRBV12-5,-,-,TRBJ1-6,TGTGCTAGTGGTTTCACAGATAATTCACCCCTCCACTTT,CASGFTDNSPLHF
TRBV19,-,once,TRBJ2-2,TGTGCCAGTAGTATGGGACCCACCGGGGAGCTGTTTTTT,CASSMGPTGELFF
TRBV5-1,-,-,TRBJ1-4,TGCGCCAGCAGCTTAGGGACTCTTCATGAAAAACTGTTTTTT,CASSLGTLHEKLFF
TRBV29-1,-,-,TRBJ2-7,TGCAGCGTTGAAGGCGGCAGGAACTACGAGCAGTACTTC,CSVEGGRNYEQYF
TRBV19,-,-,TRBJ1-2,TGTGCCAGTAACGGGGACACCCCCTATGGCTACACCTTC,CASNGDTPYGYTF
TRBV24-1,TRBD1,-,TRBJ2-7,TGTGCCACCAGTGAACAGACCGGGACAGGGATCGACGAGCAGTACTTC,CATSEQTGTGIDEQYF
TRBV5-6,-,once,TRBJ2-7,TGTGCCAGCAGCTATAGTTTCTACGAGCAGTACTTC,CASSYSFYEQYF
TRBV21-1,-,-,TRBJ1-2,TGTGCCAGCAGCTCCACCCCCCGGGGGCCTAATGGCTACACCTTC,CASSSTPRGPNGYTF
TRBV7-5,-,-,TRBJ1-5,TGTGCCAGAAGCTTACCCCATCGACAGGGCAGCAATCAGCCCCAGCATTTT,CARSLPHRQGSNQPQHF
TRBV5-1,-,-,TRBJ1-4,TGCGCCAGCAGCTGGCAGGGTGAGGAAAAACTGTTTTTT,CASSWQGEEKLFF
TRBV6-6,-,-,TRBJ1-1,TGTGCCACCCGTTTGGACAGTGCGGGGACTGAAGCTTTCTTT,CATRLDSAGTEAFF
TRBV30,-,-,TRBJ1-1,TGTGCCTGGAAGTGGCAGCACACTGAAGCTTTCTTT,CAWKWQHTEAFF
TRBV25-1,-,-,TRBJ2-3,TGTGCCAGCAGTGTCGGGGACGCAGATACGCAGTATTTT,CASSVGDADTQYF
TRBV6-1,-,-,TRBJ1-2,TGTGCCAGCAGTGGAGCGGATAACTATGGCTACACCTTC,CASSGADNYGYTF
TRBV5-6,TRBD1,few,TRBJ1-2,TGTGCCAGCAGAACCCGGACAGGCCCCTATGGCTACACCTTC,CASRTRTGPYGYTF
TRBV13,-,-,TRBJ1-4,TGTGCCAGCAGCTTAGAGGGGGGTGAAAAACTGTTTTTT,CASSLEGGEKLFF
TRBV7-9,-,-,TRBJ2-7,TGTGCCAGCTCCCCCGGGCTGGGGGCCCACGAGCAGTACTTC,CASSPGLGAHEQYF
TRBV5-6,-,-,TRBJ2-1,TGTGCCAGCAGCTCCGACGGGAATGAGCAGTTCTTC,CASSSDGNEQFF
TRBV6-4,TRBD1,-,TRBJ1-4,TGTGCCAGCAGTGGGGACAGTTCGAATGAAAAACTGTTTTTT,CASSGDSSNEKLFF
TRBV5-1,-,-,TRBJ1-1,TGCGCCAGCACCCGACAGGAGAACACTGAAGCTTTCTTT,CASTRQENTEAFF
TRBV5-4,-,-,TRBJ1-6,TGTGCCAGCAGCCCCCGTAGGGACGGGGAGTATTCACCCCTCCACTTT,CASSPRRDGEYSPLHF
TRBV5-1,TRBD2,-,TRBJ2-5,TGCGCCAGCAGCTTCTCGGGAGCGGGGGAGGAGACCCAGTACTTC,CASSFSGAGEETQYF
TRBV14,-,-,TRBJ1-2,TGTGCCAGCAGCCAAAAGCCAGGGCTAGATGGCTACACCTTC,CASSQKPGLDGYTF
TRBV4-3,TRBD2,-,TRBJ2-2,TGCGCCAGCAGCCCTCTAGCGGGGGGGCCAGGGGAGCTGTTTTTT,CASSPLAGGPGELFF
TRBV6-5,-,few,TRBJ2-7,TGTGCCAGTCAAAATTCCTACGAGCAGTACTTC,CASQNSYEQYF
TRBV14,-,-,TRBJ1-5,TGTGCCAGCAGCCAATCTCTTAGCAATCAGCCCCAGCATTTT,CASSQSLSNQPQHF
TRBV19,TRBD1,-,TRBJ1-4,TGTGCCAGTAGCGACAGGGGGAATATCTTCGCAACTAATGAAAAACTGTTTTTT,CASSDRGNIFATNEKLFF
TRBV5-6,-,-,TRBJ1-2,TGTGCCAGCAGCTTAACCCCTCCCTATGGCTACACCTTC,CASSLTPPYGYTF
TRBV19,-,-,TRBJ2-5,TGTGCCAGTAGAGAAACAGGACCCCAAGAGACCCAGTACTTC,CASRETGPQETQYF
TRBV6-6,-,-,TRBJ1-1,TGTGCCAGCAGTATGCGGAGGGACACTGAAGCTTTCTTT,CASSMRRDTEAFF
TRBV7-2,TRBD1,-,TRBJ1-5,TGTGCCAGCAGCTTGGACAGGGGAGTTCAGCCCCAGCATTTT,CASSLDRGVQPQHF
TRBV30,-,-,TRBJ1-3,TGTGCCTGGAGTATAGGGTGGACCCCTCTAATTGGGGCTGGAAACACCATATATTTT,CAWSIGWTPLIGAGNTIYF